This T cell receptor (beta chain) was sequenced during a study of blood T cell repertoires in COVID-19. Sequenced by immunoSEQ multiplex PCR; TCRdb stores in-frame clones only, minus some. The table shows some 450,000 clones, with about 90% occurring only once. CDR3 length: 16 residues. The germline V gene has CDR1 SNHLY and CDR2 FYNNEI. Trimming cost V 5 bases and J 3 bases; bases outside gene matches: 10. This sequence joins TRBV2 and TRBJ2-4; TRBD2 matches at 7 bases. This receptor was obtained from a man aged 18 to 29 with COVID-19, enrolled during active disease. The sample consisted of peripheral blood. CDR3: CASSPGEGGSKNIQYF. Here the CDR3 DNA reads TGTGCCAGCAGTCCCGGGGAGGGAGGTAGCAAAAACATTCAGTACTTC.